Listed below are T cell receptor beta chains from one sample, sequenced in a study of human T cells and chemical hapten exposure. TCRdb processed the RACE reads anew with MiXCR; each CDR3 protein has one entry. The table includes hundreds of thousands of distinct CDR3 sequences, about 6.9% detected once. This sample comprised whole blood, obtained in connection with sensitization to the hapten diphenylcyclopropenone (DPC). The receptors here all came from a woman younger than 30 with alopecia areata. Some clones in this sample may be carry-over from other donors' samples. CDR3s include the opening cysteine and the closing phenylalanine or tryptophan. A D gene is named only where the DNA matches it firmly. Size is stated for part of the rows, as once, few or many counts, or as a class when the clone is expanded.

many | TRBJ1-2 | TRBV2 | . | TGTGCCAGCAGGAGGGCACTTGGCTACACCTTC | CASRRALGYTF
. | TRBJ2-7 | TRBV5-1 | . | TGCGCCAGCAGCTTGGCGGGACATACCGTCTACGAGCAGTACTTC | CASSLAGHTVYEQYF
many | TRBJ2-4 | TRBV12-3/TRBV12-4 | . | TGTGCCAGCAGTTTATTGGGGGGCGCGTGGTACATTCAGTACTTC | CASSLLGGAWYIQYF
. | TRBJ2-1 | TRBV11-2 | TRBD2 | TGTGCCAGCAGCTTAACGAGTGGACTAGCGGAATACAATGAGCAGTTCTTC | CASSLTSGLAEYNEQFF
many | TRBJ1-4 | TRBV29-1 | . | TGCAGCGGTAGATTACGACAAGATAATGAAAAACTGTTTTTT | CSGRLRQDNEKLFF
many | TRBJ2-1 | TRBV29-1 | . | TGCAGCACGGGTTACAATGAGCAGTTCTTC | CSTGYNEQFF
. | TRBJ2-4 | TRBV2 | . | TGTGCCAGCCTCGAGGGGGAAAACATTCAGCACTTC | CASLEGENIQHF
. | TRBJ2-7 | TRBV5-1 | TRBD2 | TGCGCCAGCAGCTTGGACCCTAGCGGGCAAGCCTACGAGCAGTACTTC | CASSLDPSGQAYEQYF
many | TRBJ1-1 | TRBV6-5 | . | TGTGCCAGCAGTTACTCGTTTGCAGGCGCGCGCACTGAAGCTTTCTTT | CASSYSFAGARTEAFF
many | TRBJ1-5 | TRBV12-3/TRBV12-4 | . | TGTGCCAGCAGCCCCATGGGTTTGGGTAGCAATCAGCCCCAGCATTTT | CASSPMGLGSNQPQHF
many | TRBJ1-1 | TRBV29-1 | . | TGCAGCGTTGGAAATCCAGGGTCGATTTACACTGAAGCTTTCTTT | CSVGNPGSIYTEAFF
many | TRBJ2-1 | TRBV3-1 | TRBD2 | TGTGCCAGCAGCCCCGGACTAGAACAGGAGCAGTTCTTC | CASSPGLEQEQFF
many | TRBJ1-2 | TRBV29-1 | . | TGCAGCGTTGAAAATGTAGGGGTCGGCTACACCTTC | CSVENVGVGYTF
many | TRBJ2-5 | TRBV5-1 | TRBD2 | TGCGCCAGCAGCTTGGCCCCCAGCGGGAGTGAGACCCAGTACTTC | CASSLAPSGSETQYF
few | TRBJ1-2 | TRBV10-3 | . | TGTGCCATCAGCACAGGTGGCGGCGATGGCTACACCTTC | CAISTGGGDGYTF
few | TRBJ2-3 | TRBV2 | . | TGTGCCAGCAGTGAACCGATGTCAGATACGCAGTATTTT | CASSEPMSDTQYF
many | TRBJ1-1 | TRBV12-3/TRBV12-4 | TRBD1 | TGTGCCAGCAATTTAAGGGGGCTCAGGACTGAAGCTTTCTTT | CASNLRGLRTEAFF
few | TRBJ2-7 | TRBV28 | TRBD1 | TGTGCCAGCAGTTTAGGGACAGGATTACCCTACGAGCAGTACTTC | CASSLGTGLPYEQYF
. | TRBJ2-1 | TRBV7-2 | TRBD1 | TGTGCCAGCAGCTCCCGACAGGGGGGGACCCCCGGTGAGCAGTTCTTC | CASSSRQGGTPGEQFF
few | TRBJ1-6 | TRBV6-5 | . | TGTGCCAGCAGTTACGATGGTCGTCGAAATTCACCCCTCCACTTT | CASSYDGRRNSPLHF
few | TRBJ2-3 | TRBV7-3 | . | TGTGCCAGCGCCCCCAACAGGGAAAACACAGATACGCAGTATTTT | CASAPNRENTDTQYF
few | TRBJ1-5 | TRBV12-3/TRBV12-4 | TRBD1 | TGTGCCAGCAGTTTGGGGACAGGGGTCAGCCAGCCCCAGCATTTT | CASSLGTGVSQPQHF